This TCR beta chain was found in a study of blood T cell repertoires in COVID-19. Clones were read by immunoSEQ multiplex PCR, and TCRdb kept only the in-frame ones, dropping some. The data hold 350,000 to 400,000 clones, with 85% to 90% observed a single time. The CDR3 contains 14 residues. The germline CDR1 and CDR2 sequences are GTSNPN and SVGIG (reference sequence). The trim removed 2 bases at V and 1 base at J, leaving 4 bases unmatched. The genes are TRBV30 and TRBJ1-2; 7 bases align to TRBD1. This TCR was recovered from a woman under 40 who had recovered from COVID-19. The material sequenced was PBMCs or T cells enriched from blood (not recorded which). The CDR3 nucleotides are TGTGCCTGGAGTTCGGGACAGTTTAACTATGGCTACACCTTC. It translates to CAWSSGQFNYGYTF.